This entry lists 30 T cell receptor beta chains sequenced from one sample in a study of T cell responses to AZD1222 COVID-19 vaccine listed by TCRdb under 2021. The time point label corresponds to: baseline before first vaccination. The library was generated by the immunoSEQ multiplex PCR assay. TCRdb carries this immuneACCESS record with in-frame sequences only. Its versions omit some clonotypes, under half of them owing to an unresolved V gene in the studies checked, with the rest unexplained. The table for this sample lists some 160,000 clones; approximately 93% of them were counted only once. The ten largest make up around 0.9% of the sample. This specimen was peripheral blood, taken on day 0 of AZD1222 vaccination. The receptors originated from an adult in good health.

The chain couples TRBV5-1 to TRBJ2-2, with 8 nucleotides matching TRBD1. With V trimmed by 4 bases and J by 1 base, 6 bases remained unmatched. The length of the CDR3 is 16 residues. Germline CDR1 and CDR2: SGHRS and YFSETQ. CDR3 residues: CASSPGDRGNTGELFF. The CDR3 DNA sequence: TGCGCCAGCAGCCCTGGTGACAGGGGGAACACCGGGGAGCTGTTTTTT. Combining the CDR3 with reference TRBV5-1 and TRBJ2-2 gives the whole variable domain KAGVTQTPRYLIKTRGQQVTLSCSPISGHRSVSWYQQTPGQGLQFLFEYFSETQRNKGNFPGRFSGRQFSNSRSEMNVSTLELGDSALYLCASSPGDRGNTGELFFGEGSRLTVL.

The rearrangement uses TRBV7-2 and TRBJ1-2, with D unclear. Germline CDR1 reads SGHTA; CDR2 reads FQGNSA. The CDR3 extends over 13 amino acids. Trimming took 1 base from V and 8 from J, leaving 11 bases between them. The CDR3 protein is CASSLEGLVGYTF. The CDR3 DNA reads TGTGCCAGCAGCTTAGAAGGGTTGGTCGGCTACACCTTC. The full variable domain, completed using reference TRBV7-2 and TRBJ1-2, is GAGVSQSPSNKVTEKGKDVELRCDPISGHTALYWYRQSLGQGLEFLIYFQGNSAPDKSGLPSDRFSAERTGGSVSTLTIQRTQQEDSAVYLCASSLEGLVGYTFGSGTRLTVV.

The DNA of the CDR3 is TGTGCCAGCAGCTTATCTAGGACAGGGGGCTATGAGCAGTTCTTC. This translates into CASSLSRTGGYEQFF. This chain joins TRBV7-8 and TRBJ2-1; 11 bases line up with TRBD1. Germline assignment: CDR1 SGHVS and CDR2 FQNEAQ. This CDR3 spans 15 amino acids. The V gene end was trimmed by 2 bases and the J gene end by 8 bases; junction bases not matched to a gene: 5.

This rearrangement joins TRBV30 to TRBJ1-1, with unresolved D. Per the germline V gene, CDR1 is GTSNPN and CDR2 is SVGIG (reference sequence). Trimming removed 1 base from V and 0 bases from J, with 6 bases in between. The CDR3 covers 13 residues. CDR3 region: CAWSGSLNTEAFF. Here the CDR3 DNA reads TGTGCCTGGAGTGGCAGCTTGAACACTGAAGCTTTCTTT.

This clone was seen a single time. The chain has TRBV30 and TRBJ2-2; D possibly uses TRBD1 or TRBD2 (6 bases each). Trimming took 2 bases from V and 7 from J, leaving 14 bases between them. Germline-derived CDR1 and CDR2 are GTSNPN and SVGIG (reference sequence). The CDR3 loop spans 14 amino acids. CDR3 amino acids: CAWSPGDFNGELFF. In DNA form, the CDR3 reads TGTGCCTGGAGTCCAGGGGACTTCAACGGGGAGCTGTTTTTT.

The CDR3 sequence: CASSWDRAGGEQYF. Written as DNA, the CDR3 is TGTGCCAGCAGCTGGGACAGGGCAGGGGGCGAGCAGTACTTC. The chain links TRBV11-3 to TRBJ2-7, with 9 bases matching TRBD1. The V and J ends lost 4 bases and 6 bases, in that order; junction bases with no gene match: 7. Germline V gene lookup returns CDR1 SGHNT and CDR2 YENEEA. The CDR3 runs to 14 residues.

CDR3 residues: CASSRHVGQGVAGELFF. For the CDR3, the DNA is TGTGCCAGCTCACGCCACGTAGGACAGGGGGTCGCCGGGGAGCTGTTTTTT. The chain employs TRBV18 and TRBJ2-2, with 10 bases fitting TRBD1. Germline V gene data show CDR1 as KGHSH and CDR2 as LQKENI. The CDR3 is 17 amino acids. The junction had 11 bases not matched to a gene; V was cut back by 4 bases and J by 6 bases.

J is TRBJ1-1 and V is TRBV30; D is unresolved. This CDR3 comprises 13 residues. Germline V gives CDR1 GTSNPN, CDR2 SVGIG (reference sequence). Trimming stripped 4 bases from V and 1 base from J, with 10 bases between. The CDR3 spells CAWIWEGNTEAFF. CDR3 nucleotides: TGTGCCTGGATTTGGGAGGGGAACACTGAAGCTTTCTTT.

The genes are TRBV15 and TRBJ2-7, with 8 bases identical to TRBD1. The V gene's germline CDR1 is LNHNV and CDR2 YYDKDF (reference sequence). Trimming at V came to 0 bases and at J to 4 bases, leaving 5 bases not matched to a gene. The CDR3 is 15 residues long. CDR3 sequence (DNA): TGTGCCACCAGCAGAGAGCAGGGGGCGTCGTACGAGCAGTACTTC. It translates to CATSREQGASYEQYF.

V is TRBV2 and J is TRBJ2-5, with 9 bases aligning to TRBD1. Germline V gene sequence: CDR1 SNHLY, CDR2 FYNNEI. V lost 8 bases to trimming and J lost 4 bases; unmatched junction nucleotides: 14. This CDR3 contains 16 residues. The CDR3 here is CASGDIGTGMGETQYF. CDR3 nucleotide sequence: TGTGCCAGCGGGGATATTGGGACAGGGATGGGAGAGACCCAGTACTTC. Variable domain in full (rest from reference TRBV2 and TRBJ2-5): EPEVTQTPSHQVTQMGQEVILRCVPISNHLYFYWYRQILGQKVEFLVSFYNNEISEKSEIFDDQFSVERPDGSNFTLKIRSTKLEDSAMYFCASGDIGTGMGETQYFGPGTRLLVL.

The chain joins TRBV4-1 to TRBJ1-4; D call uncertain. The ends were cut back, 1 base at V and 3 bases at J, with 12 bases in the middle. CDR3 length: 16 amino acids. CDR1 MGHRA and CDR2 YSYEKL come from the germline V gene. CDR3 DNA: TGCGCCAGCAGCCAAGGTTCGGAGGTTCCTAATGAAAAACTGTTTTTT. Residues: CASSQGSEVPNEKLFF.

The chain couples TRBV18 to TRBJ2-1, with 10 bases that match TRBD2. Germline V lookup: CDR1 KGHSH, CDR2 LQKENI. V gave up 1 base and J gave up 9 bases; unmatched junction bases: 0. The CDR3 has 13 residues. This chain's CDR3 is CASSPLAGGEQFF. The CDR3 nucleotides read TGTGCCAGCTCACCACTAGCGGGGGGTGAGCAGTTCTTC.

The CDR3 loop reads CASSYKQIPNTGELFF. The DNA for the CDR3 is TGTGCCAGCAGTTACAAACAGATTCCGAACACCGGGGAGCTGTTTTTT. V usage is TRBV6-2 or TRBV6-3 and J usage is TRBJ2-2, with unresolved D. Per germline, CDR1 MNHEY and CDR2 SVGEGT. Trimming removed 2 bases at V and 0 bases at J, with 10 bases between. The CDR3 is 16 amino acids.

This clone was observed once. As DNA, the CDR3 is TGTGCCACCAGCAGAAACACAGATAGCAATCAGCCCCAGCATTTT. Amino acid sequence: CATSRNTDSNQPQHF. This chain uses TRBV15 with TRBJ1-5; D unclear. The CDR3 totals 15 residues. Germline V gives CDR1 LNHNV, CDR2 YYDKDF (reference sequence). The V end was cut by 2 bases, the J end by 0 bases, with 8 bases between.

The chain recombines TRBV7-9 with TRBJ1-4; no reliable D call. CDR1 SEHNR and CDR2 FQNEAQ come from the germline V gene (reference sequence). Deletions cut 2 bases from V and 7 bases from J, with 14 bases between. The CDR3 spans 15 residues. The CDR3 coding sequence is TGTGCCAGCAGCTTATCGGAAGGTTCCGGTGAAAAACTGTTTTTT. Residues: CASSLSEGSGEKLFF. The variable domain in full, completed from reference TRBV7-9 and TRBJ1-4, reads DTGVSQNPRHKITKRGQNVTFRCDPISEHNRLYWYRQTLGQGPEFLTYFQNEAQLEKSRLLSDRFSAERPKGSFSTLEIQRTEQGDSAMYLCASSLSEGSGEKLFFGSGTQLSVL.

The V and J genes are TRBV12-3 or TRBV12-4 and TRBJ2-1; D not certain. V lost 2 bases to trimming and J lost 8 bases, with 4 bases between them. The CDR3 length is 11 residues. The chain's CDR3 is CASSLRHEQFF. CDR3 sequence (DNA): TGTGCCAGCAGTTTAAGGCATGAGCAGTTCTTC.

The chain joins TRBV19 to TRBJ1-6; tentative D call: TRBD1 (5 bases). Trimming took 5 bases from V and 1 from J, leaving 12 bases between them. Germline V gene lookup returns CDR1 LNHDA and CDR2 SQIVND (reference sequence). The CDR3 contains 16 residues. The CDR3 DNA reads TGTGCCAGTAGTTTGGGGCGTTGGTCCTATAATTCACCCCTCCACTTT. It is translated as CASSLGRWSYNSPLHF.

The chain couples TRBV28 to TRBJ1-5; D remains ambiguous. Germline V lookup: CDR1 MDHEN, CDR2 SYDVKM. Trimming cost V 7 bases and J 7 bases, with 11 bases left between them. This CDR3 has 12 residues. The CDR3 coding sequence is TGTGCCAGCAACCTTAGTCGGCAGCCCCAGCATTTT. This sequence encodes CASNLSRQPQHF.

This clone has only a few counts. The V call is TRBV7-2, the J call TRBJ1-2; the D gene is possibly TRBD1 (6 bases). Germline lookup yields CDR1 SGHTA and CDR2 FQGNSA. The CDR3 contains 15 residues. With 1 base removed from V and 6 bases from J, the gap between germline ends came to 15 bases. CDR3 sequence reads: CASSLVSGAQDGYTF. Written as DNA, the CDR3 is TGTGCCAGCAGCTTAGTATCAGGGGCGCAGGATGGCTACACCTTC.

CDR3 residues: CASSDRQAPLHF. In DNA, the CDR3 is TGTGCCAGCAGTGACAGGCAAGCGCCCCTCCACTTT. The chain carries TRBV2 and TRBJ1-6; D is unresolved. The V gene's germline CDR1 is SNHLY and CDR2 FYNNEI. With 3 bases removed from V and 13 bases from J, the gap between germline ends came to 10 bases. The CDR3 totals 12 residues.

V and J are TRBV28 and TRBJ1-2; D unclear. Trimming left V 2 bases short and J 4 bases short, with 2 bases between. This CDR3 spans 11 amino acids. Germline V gene lookup returns CDR1 MDHEN and CDR2 SYDVKM. CDR3 coding DNA: TGTGCCAGCAGTTTAGCCTATGGCTACACCTTC. This sequence encodes CASSLAYGYTF.

Here the CDR3 DNA reads TGTGCCTGGAGTCCTCGAGTCCCGGGACAGGGTTGGGCGGTCAAGGGTAATGAAAAACTGTTTTTT. Translation: CAWSPRVPGQGWAVKGNEKLFF. The gene calls are TRBV30 and TRBJ1-4; 9 nucleotides line up with TRBD1. Looked up from germline, CDR1 is GTSNPN and CDR2 is SVGIG (reference sequence). After removal of 2 bases from V and 4 bases from J, the junction contained 26 bases not matched to a gene. The CDR3 extends over 22 amino acids.

V is TRBV10-1 and J is TRBJ2-2, with no clear D. This CDR3 comprises 14 residues. Germline values: CDR1 WNHNN, CDR2 SYGVQD (reference sequence). Trimming cost V 1 base and J 2 bases, with 5 bases left between them. Here the CDR3 reads CASSEWRNTGELFF. In DNA, the CDR3 is TGCGCCAGCAGTGAGTGGAGAAACACCGGGGAGCTGTTTTTT.

The gene calls are TRBV3-1 (or the pseudogene TRBV3-2) and TRBJ2-7; a weak D match, TRBD1 (6 bases). V was pared by 0 bases and J by 6 bases, with 15 bases between. Germline-derived CDR1 and CDR2 are LGHDT and YNNKEL (reference sequence). CDR3 length: 15 amino acids. For the CDR3, the DNA is TGTGCCAGCAGCCAAGACGACAGGTCAGGGGTCGAGCAGTACTTC. It is translated as CASSQDDRSGVEQYF.

The chain employs TRBV4-3 and TRBJ2-2; TRBD2 might be the D (5 bases). CDR1 is LGHNA, CDR2 YSLEER, per germline. V lost 1 base, J lost 3 bases, and 9 bases lay in between. This CDR3 comprises 15 residues. CDR3 sequence: CASSQVGGHTGELFF. The DNA for the CDR3 is TGCGCCAGCAGCCAAGTAGGAGGTCACACCGGGGAGCTGTTTTTT.

The rearrangement joins TRBV2 to TRBJ2-7; 10 bases are shared with TRBD1. CDR3 size: 14 residues. The germline V gene encodes CDR1 SNHLY and CDR2 FYNNEI. The V and J ends lost 9 bases and 3 bases, in that order; junction bases with no gene match: 8. This chain's CDR3 is CARGAGQGSYEQYF. The CDR3 DNA is TGTGCCAGGGGGGCGGGACAGGGGAGCTACGAGCAGTACTTC.

The chain combines TRBV11-2 with TRBJ2-7; 9 nucleotides line up with TRBD1. This CDR3 comprises 15 residues. Germline assignment: CDR1 SGHAT and CDR2 FQNNGV. V was clipped by 5 bases and J by 2 bases; unmatched bases: 7. CDR3 protein: CASSKTGGGAYEQYF. In DNA form, the CDR3 reads TGTGCCAGCAGCAAAACAGGGGGCGGTGCCTACGAGCAGTACTTC.

The genes are TRBV9 and TRBJ2-2; D not certain. Trimming took 3 bases from V and 4 from J, leaving 10 bases between them. The CDR3 is 14 residues long. In germline, CDR1 is SGDLS, CDR2 YYNGEE. The CDR3 region has the DNA TGTGCCAGCAGCGCCGCCGAGGTCACCGGGGAGCTGTTTTTT. It translates to CASSAAEVTGELFF.

This chain uses TRBV12-3 or TRBV12-4 with TRBJ2-5; D gene unclear. The CDR3 has 13 amino acids. V was clipped by 3 bases and J by 1 base, with 6 bases between them. The CDR3 region has the DNA TGTGCCAGCAGTTTGTCGATCCAAGAGACCCAGTACTTC. Amino acids: CASSLSIQETQYF.

The rearrangement joins TRBV2 to TRBJ1-1; 11 positions agree with TRBD1. From germline, CDR1 is SNHLY and CDR2 FYNNEI. V gave up 6 bases and J gave up 0 bases; unmatched junction bases: 3. This CDR3 has 15 residues. CDR3 in amino acids: CASRGTGGMNTEAFF. The CDR3 DNA reads TGTGCCAGCAGGGGGACAGGGGGTATGAACACTGAAGCTTTCTTT.